This entry concerns a single T cell receptor beta chain. This sample was taken from a study of PD-L1 blockade in urothelial cancer. Study-wide context: Atezolizumab (1,200 mg intravenously every 3 weeks) began around 2014 for patients.

In each PCR, synthetic TCR analog templates were spiked in. The repertoire was sequenced with immunoSEQ multiplex PCR; TCRdb's copy has only in-frame clones and lacks some. The table shows approximately 100,000 clones, with about 91% occurring only once. V shed 0 bases and J 0 bases; nucleotides not matched to a gene: 3. In germline, CDR1 is SGHNT, CDR2 YYREEE (reference sequence). CDR3 length: 16 residues. The V call is TRBV5-4, the J call TRBJ2-1, with 7 bases identical to TRBD1. The sequence was collected from a woman aged 80 or over with urothelial cancer. The sample in question was PBMCs, obtained around atezolizumab (anti-PD-L1) treatment. The CDR3 reads CASSLAQGRSYNEQFF. Written as DNA, the CDR3 is TGTGCCAGCAGCTTGGCACAGGGGCGCTCCTACAATGAGCAGTTCTTC.